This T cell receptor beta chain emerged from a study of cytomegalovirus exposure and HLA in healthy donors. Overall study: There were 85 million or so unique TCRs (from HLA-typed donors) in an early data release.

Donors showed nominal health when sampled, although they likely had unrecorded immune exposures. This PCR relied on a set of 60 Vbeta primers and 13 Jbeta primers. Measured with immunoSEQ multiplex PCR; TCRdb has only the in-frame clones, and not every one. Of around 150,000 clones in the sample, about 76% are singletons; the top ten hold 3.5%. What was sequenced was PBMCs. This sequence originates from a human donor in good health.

The CDR3 protein is CASSPGNTEAFF. The CDR3 DNA reads TGTGCCAGCAGTCCCGGGAACACTGAAGCTTTCTTT. This chain uses TRBV28 with TRBJ1-1; D uncertain. The ends were cut back, 5 bases at V and 1 base at J, with 5 bases in the middle. Looked up from germline, CDR1 is MDHEN and CDR2 is SYDVKM. The CDR3 has 12 amino acids.